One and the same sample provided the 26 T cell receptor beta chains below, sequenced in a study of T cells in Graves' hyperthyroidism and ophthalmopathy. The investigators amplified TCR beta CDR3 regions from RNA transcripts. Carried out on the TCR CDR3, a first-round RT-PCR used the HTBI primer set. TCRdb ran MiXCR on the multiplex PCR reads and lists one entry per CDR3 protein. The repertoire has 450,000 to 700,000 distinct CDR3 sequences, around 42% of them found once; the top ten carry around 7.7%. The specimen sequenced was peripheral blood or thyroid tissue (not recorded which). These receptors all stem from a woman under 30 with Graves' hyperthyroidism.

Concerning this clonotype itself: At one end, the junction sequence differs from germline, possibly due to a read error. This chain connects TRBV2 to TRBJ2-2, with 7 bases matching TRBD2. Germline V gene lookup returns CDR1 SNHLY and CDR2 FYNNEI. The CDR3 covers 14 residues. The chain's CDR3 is CASNNGRSRGEQFF. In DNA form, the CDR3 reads TGTGCCAGCAACAACGGGAGGTCCCGTGGGGAGCAGTTTTTT.

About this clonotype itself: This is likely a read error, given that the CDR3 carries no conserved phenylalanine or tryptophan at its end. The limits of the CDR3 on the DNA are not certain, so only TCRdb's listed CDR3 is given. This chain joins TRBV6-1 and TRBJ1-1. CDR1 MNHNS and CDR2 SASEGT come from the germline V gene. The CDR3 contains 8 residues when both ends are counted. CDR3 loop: CAISEELY.

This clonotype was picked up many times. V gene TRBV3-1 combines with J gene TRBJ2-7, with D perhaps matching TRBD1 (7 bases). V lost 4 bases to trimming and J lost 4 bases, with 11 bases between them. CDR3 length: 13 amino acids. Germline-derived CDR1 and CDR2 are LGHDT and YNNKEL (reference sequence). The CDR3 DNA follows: TGTGCCAGCAGCCGGAGGGGGCTGTACGAGCAGTACTTC. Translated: CASSRRGLYEQYF.

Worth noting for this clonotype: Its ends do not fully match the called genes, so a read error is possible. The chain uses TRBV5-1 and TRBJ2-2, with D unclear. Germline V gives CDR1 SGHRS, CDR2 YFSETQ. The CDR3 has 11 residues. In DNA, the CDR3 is TGCGCCAGCAGCCCGGCCGATGAGCAGTTTTTT. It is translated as CASSPADEQFF.

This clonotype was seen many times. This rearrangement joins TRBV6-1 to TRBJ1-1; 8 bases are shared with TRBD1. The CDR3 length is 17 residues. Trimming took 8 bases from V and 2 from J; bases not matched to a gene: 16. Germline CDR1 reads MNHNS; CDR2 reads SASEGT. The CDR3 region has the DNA TGTGCCAGCCTTACGTGGCAGGGGGCGGGTTACAACACTGAAGCTTTCTTT. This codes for CASLTWQGAGYNTEAFF.

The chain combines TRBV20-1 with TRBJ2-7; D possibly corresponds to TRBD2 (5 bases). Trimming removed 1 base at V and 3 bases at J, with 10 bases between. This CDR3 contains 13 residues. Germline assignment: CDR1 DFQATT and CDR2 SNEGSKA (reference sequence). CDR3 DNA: TGCAGTGCTAGAGTCCGGGATCTCTACGAGCAGTACTTC. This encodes CSARVRDLYEQYF.

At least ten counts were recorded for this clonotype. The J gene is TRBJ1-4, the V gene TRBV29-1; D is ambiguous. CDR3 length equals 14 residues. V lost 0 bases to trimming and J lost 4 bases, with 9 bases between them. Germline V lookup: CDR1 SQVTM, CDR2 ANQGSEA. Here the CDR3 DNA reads TGCAGCGTTGAAGAAGGACTCTTTAATGAAAAACTGTTTTTT. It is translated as CSVEEGLFNEKLFF.

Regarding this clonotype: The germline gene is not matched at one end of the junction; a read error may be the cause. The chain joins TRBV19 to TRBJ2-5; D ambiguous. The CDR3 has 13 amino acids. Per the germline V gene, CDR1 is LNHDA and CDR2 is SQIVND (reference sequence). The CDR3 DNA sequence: TGTGCCAGTAGTATGGGGATTCAAGAGACCCAATACTTC. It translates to CASSMGIQETQYF.

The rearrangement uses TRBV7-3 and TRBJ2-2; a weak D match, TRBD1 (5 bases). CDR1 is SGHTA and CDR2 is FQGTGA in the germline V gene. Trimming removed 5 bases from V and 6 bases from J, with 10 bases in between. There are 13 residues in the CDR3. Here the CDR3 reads CASSRTRAGELFF. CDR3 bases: TGTGCCAGCAGCCGAACCAGGGCCGGGGAGCTGTTTTTT.

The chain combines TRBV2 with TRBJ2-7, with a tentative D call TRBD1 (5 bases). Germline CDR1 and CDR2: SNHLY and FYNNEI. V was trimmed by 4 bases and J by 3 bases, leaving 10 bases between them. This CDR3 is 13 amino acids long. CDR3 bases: TGTGCCAGCAGTGTCAGGGTTGGCTACGAGCAGTACTTC. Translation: CASSVRVGYEQYF.

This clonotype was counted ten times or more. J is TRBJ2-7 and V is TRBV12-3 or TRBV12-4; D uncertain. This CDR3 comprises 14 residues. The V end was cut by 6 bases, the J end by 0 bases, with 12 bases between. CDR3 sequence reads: CASSPVVVSYEQYF. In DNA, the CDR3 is TGTGCCAGCAGCCCAGTGGTGGTCTCCTACGAGCAGTACTTC.

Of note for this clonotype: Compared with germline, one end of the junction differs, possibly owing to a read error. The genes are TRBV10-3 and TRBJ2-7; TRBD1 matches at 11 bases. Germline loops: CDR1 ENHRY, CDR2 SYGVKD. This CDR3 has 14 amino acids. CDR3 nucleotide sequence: TGTGCCATCAGTGGGACAGGGGGCACCGGGGAGCTGTACTTC. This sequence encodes CAISGTGGTGELYF.

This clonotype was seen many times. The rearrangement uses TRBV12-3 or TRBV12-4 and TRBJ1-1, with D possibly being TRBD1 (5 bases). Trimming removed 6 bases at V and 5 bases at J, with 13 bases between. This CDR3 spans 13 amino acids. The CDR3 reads CASRLGGGTEAFF. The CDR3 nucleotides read TGTGCCAGCAGATTGGGGGGGGGAACTGAAGCTTTCTTT.

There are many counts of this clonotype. The CDR3 sequence is CASSYSGTWAGLEKLFF. DNA of the CDR3: TGTGCCAGCAGTTACTCGGGGACTTGGGCAGGGCTTGAAAAACTGTTTTTT. The chain recombines TRBV6-5 with TRBJ1-4; a weak D match, TRBD1 (5 bases). Germline V lookup: CDR1 MNHEY, CDR2 SVGAGI. The CDR3 is 17 residues long. V dropped 0 bases and J dropped 7 bases, with 18 bases sitting between them.

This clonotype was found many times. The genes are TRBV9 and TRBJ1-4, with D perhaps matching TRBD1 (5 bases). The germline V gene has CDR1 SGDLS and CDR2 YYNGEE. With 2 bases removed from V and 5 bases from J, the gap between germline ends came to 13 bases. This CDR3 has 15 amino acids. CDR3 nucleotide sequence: TGTGCCAGCAGCGTGGGGGGACTCACAAATGAAAAACTGTTTTTT. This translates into CASSVGGLTNEKLFF. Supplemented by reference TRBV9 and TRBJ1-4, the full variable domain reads DSGVTQTPKHLITATGQRVTLRCSPRSGDLSVYWYQQSLDQGLQFLIQYYNGEERAKGNILERFSAQQFPDLHSELNLSSLELGDSALYFCASSVGGLTNEKLFFGSGTQLSVL.

The CDR3 sequence: CSAKREWEYEQYF. The CDR3 DNA sequence: TGCAGTGCAAAGCGGGAGTGGGAGTACGAGCAGTACTTC. V is TRBV20-1 and J is TRBJ2-7, with 8 positions matching TRBD2. Germline trimming cut 6 bases from V and 4 bases from J; bases unmatched to any gene: 8. Germline CDR1 and CDR2: DFQATT and SNEGSKA (reference sequence). The CDR3 length is 13 residues.

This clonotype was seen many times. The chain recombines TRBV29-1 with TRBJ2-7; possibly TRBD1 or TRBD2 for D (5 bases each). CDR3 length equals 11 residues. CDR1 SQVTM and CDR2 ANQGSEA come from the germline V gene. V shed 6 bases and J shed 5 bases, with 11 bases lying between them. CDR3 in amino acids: CSVTRGNEQYF. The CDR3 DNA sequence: TGCAGCGTGACGAGGGGTAACGAGCAGTACTTC.

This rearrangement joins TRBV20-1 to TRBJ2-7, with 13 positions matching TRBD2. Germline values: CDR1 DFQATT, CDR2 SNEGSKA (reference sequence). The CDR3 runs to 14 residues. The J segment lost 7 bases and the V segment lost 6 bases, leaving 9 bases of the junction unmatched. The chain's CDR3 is CSAGGLAGAGEQYF. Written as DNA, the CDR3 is TGCAGTGCGGGCGGACTAGCGGGAGCGGGTGAGCAGTACTTC.

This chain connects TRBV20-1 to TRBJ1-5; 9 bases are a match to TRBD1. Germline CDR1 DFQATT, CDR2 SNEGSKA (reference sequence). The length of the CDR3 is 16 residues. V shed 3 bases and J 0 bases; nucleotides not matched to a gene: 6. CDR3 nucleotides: TGCAGTGCTAGGAGGACAGGGGCGAATAGCAATCAGCCCCAGCATTTT. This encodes CSARRTGANSNQPQHF.

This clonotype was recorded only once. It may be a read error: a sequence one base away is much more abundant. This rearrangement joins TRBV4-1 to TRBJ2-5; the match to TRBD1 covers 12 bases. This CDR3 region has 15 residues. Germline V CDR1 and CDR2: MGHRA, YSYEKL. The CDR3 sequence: CAGRWGQGAGETQYF. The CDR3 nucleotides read TGCGCCGGCAGATGGGGACAGGGGGCAGGGGAGACCCAGTACTTC.

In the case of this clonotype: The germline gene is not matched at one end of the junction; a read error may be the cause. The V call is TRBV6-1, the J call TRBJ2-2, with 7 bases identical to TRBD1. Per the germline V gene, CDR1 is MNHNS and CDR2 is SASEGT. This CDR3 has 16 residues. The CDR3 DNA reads TGTGCCAGCAATCCCTGGACAGGTCAGAACGCCGGGGAGCTGTTTTTT. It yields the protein CASNPWTGQNAGELFF.

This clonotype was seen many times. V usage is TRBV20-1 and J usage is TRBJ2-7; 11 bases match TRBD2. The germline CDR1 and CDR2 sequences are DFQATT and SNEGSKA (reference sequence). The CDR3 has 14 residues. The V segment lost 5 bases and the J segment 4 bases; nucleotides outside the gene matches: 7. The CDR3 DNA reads TGCAGTGCTCAGTCACTAGCGGGAGAATACGAGCAGTACTTC. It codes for CSAQSLAGEYEQYF.

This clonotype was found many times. The chain's CDR3 is CASSLSSGWSGNTIYF. Here the CDR3 DNA reads TGTGCCAGCAGTTTAAGTTCAGGGTGGTCTGGAAACACCATATATTTT. The rearrangement links TRBV12-3 or TRBV12-4 to TRBJ1-3, with D perhaps matching TRBD1 (5 bases). Trimming shortened V by 2 bases and J by 1 base, and 12 bases separated the two germline ends. CDR3 length equals 16 residues.

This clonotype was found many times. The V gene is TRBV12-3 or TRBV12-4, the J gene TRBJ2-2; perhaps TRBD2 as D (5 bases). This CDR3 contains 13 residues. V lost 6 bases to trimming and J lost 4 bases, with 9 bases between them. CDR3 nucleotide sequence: TGTGCCAGCAGCTTGGACTTCACCGGGGAGCTGTTTTTT. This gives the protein CASSLDFTGELFF.

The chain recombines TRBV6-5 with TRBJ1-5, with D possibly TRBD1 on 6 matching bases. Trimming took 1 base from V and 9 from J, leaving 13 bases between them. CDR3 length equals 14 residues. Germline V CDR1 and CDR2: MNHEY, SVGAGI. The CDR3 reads CASSYFGDKGPQHF. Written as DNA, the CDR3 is TGTGCCAGCAGTTACTTCGGGGACAAGGGGCCCCAGCATTTT.

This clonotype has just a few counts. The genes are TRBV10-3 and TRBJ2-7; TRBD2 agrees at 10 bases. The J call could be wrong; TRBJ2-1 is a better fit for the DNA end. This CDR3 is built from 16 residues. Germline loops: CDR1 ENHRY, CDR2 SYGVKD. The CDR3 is CAISEFTSGIYNEQFF. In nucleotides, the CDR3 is TGTGCCATCAGTGAGTTCACTAGCGGGATATACAATGAGCAGTTCTTC.